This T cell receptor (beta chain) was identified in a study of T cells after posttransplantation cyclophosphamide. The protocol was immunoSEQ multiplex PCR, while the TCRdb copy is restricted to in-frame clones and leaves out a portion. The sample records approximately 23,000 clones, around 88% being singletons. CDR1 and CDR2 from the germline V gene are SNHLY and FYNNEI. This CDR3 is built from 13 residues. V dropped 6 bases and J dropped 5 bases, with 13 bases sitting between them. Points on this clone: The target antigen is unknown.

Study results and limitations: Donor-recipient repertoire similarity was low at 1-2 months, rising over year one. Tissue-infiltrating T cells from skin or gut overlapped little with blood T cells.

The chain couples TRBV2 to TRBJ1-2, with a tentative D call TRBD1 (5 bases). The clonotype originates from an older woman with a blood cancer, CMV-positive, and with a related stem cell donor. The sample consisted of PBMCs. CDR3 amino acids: CASSETEVYGYTF. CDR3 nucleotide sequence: TGTGCCAGCAGCGAGACAGAGGTGTATGGCTACACCTTC.